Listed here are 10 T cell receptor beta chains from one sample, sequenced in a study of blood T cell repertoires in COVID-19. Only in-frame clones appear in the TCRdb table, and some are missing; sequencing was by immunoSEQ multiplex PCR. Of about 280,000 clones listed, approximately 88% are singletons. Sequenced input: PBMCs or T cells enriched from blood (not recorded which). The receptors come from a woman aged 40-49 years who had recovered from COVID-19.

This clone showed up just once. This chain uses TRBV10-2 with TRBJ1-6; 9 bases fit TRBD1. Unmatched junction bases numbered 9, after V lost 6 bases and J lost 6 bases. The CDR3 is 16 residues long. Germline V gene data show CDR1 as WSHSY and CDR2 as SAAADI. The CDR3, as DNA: TGCGCCAGCAGCGAGAGAGGGGACAGGGCTAATTCACCCCTCCACTTT. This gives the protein CASSERGDRANSPLHF.

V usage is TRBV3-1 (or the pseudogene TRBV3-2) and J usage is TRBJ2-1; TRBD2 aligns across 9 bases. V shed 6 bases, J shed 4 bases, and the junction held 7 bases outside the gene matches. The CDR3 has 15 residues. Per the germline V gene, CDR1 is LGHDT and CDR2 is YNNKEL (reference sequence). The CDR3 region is CASRSNSGGYNEQFF. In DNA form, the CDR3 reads TGTGCCAGCAGGTCGAATAGCGGGGGTTACAATGAGCAGTTCTTC.

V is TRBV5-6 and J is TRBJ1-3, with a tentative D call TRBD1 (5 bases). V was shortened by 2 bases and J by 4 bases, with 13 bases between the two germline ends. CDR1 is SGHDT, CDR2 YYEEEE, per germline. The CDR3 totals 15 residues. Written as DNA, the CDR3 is TGTGCCAGCAGCTTACGGGGGAGGACCGGAAACACCATATATTTT. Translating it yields CASSLRGRTGNTIYF.

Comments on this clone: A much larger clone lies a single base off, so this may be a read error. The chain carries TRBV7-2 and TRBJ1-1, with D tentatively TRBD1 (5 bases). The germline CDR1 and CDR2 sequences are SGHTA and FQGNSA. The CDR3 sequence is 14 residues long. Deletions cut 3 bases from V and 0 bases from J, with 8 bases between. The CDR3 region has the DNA TGTGCCAGCAGCTTGACAGTGATGAACACTGAAGCTTTCTTT. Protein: CASSLTVMNTEAFF.

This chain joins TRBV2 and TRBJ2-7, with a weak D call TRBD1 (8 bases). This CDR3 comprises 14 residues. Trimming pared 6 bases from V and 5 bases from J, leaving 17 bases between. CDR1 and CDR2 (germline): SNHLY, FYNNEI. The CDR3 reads CASRKDREGDEQYF. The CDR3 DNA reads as TGTGCCAGCAGAAAGGACAGGGAGGGCGACGAGCAGTACTTC.

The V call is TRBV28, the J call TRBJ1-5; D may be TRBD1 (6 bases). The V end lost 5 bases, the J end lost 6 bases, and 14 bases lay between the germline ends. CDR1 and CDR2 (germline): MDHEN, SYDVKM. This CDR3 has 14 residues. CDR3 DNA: TGTGCCAGCAGTCTCAGGGGTGGGATTCAGCCCCAGCATTTT. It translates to CASSLRGGIQPQHF.

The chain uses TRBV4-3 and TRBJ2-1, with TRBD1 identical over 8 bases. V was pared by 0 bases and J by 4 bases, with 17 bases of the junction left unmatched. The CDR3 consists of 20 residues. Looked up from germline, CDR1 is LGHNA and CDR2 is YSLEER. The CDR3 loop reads CASSQDVSRKGTGGYNEQFF. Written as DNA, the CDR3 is TGCGCCAGCAGCCAAGATGTTTCTCGGAAAGGGACAGGAGGATACAATGAGCAGTTCTTC.

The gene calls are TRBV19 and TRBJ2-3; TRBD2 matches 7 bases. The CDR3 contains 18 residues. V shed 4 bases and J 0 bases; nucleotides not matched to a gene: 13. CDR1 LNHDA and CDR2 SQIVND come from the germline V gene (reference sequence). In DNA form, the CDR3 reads TGTGCCAGTAGTAACACAATACGGGACTACTTTAGCACAGATACGCAGTATTTT. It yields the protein CASSNTIRDYFSTDTQYF.

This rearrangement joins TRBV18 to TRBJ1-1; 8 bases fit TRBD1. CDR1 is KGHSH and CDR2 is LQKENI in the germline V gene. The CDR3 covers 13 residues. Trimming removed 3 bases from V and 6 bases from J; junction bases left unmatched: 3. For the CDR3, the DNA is TGTGCCAGCTCACCGGACAGGGACTCTGAAGCTTTCTTT. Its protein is CASSPDRDSEAFF. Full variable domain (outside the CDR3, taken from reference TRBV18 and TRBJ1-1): NAGVMQNPRHLVRRRGQEARLRCSPMKGHSHVYWYRQLPEEGLKFMVYLQKENIIDESGMPKERFSAEFPKEGPSILRIQQVVRGDSAAYFCASSPDRDSEAFFGQGTRLTVV.

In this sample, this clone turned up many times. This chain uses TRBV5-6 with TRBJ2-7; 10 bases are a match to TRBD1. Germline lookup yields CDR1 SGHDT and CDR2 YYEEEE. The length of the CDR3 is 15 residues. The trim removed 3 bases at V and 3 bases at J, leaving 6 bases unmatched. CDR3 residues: CASSSGDRGYYEQYF. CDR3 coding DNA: TGTGCCAGCAGCTCGGGGGACAGGGGATACTACGAGCAGTACTTC.